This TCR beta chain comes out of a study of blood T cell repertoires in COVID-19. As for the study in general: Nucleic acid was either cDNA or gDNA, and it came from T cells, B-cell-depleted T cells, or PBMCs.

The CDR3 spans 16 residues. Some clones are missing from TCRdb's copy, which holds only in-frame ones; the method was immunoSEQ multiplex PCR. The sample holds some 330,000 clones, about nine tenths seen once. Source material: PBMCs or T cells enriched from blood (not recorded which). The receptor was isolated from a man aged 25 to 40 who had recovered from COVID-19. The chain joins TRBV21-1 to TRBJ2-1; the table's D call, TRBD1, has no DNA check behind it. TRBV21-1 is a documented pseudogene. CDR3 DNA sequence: TGTGCCAGCAGCAGATCTTCCGGCGGACATTACAATGAGCAGTTCTTC. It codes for CASSRSSGGHYNEQFF.